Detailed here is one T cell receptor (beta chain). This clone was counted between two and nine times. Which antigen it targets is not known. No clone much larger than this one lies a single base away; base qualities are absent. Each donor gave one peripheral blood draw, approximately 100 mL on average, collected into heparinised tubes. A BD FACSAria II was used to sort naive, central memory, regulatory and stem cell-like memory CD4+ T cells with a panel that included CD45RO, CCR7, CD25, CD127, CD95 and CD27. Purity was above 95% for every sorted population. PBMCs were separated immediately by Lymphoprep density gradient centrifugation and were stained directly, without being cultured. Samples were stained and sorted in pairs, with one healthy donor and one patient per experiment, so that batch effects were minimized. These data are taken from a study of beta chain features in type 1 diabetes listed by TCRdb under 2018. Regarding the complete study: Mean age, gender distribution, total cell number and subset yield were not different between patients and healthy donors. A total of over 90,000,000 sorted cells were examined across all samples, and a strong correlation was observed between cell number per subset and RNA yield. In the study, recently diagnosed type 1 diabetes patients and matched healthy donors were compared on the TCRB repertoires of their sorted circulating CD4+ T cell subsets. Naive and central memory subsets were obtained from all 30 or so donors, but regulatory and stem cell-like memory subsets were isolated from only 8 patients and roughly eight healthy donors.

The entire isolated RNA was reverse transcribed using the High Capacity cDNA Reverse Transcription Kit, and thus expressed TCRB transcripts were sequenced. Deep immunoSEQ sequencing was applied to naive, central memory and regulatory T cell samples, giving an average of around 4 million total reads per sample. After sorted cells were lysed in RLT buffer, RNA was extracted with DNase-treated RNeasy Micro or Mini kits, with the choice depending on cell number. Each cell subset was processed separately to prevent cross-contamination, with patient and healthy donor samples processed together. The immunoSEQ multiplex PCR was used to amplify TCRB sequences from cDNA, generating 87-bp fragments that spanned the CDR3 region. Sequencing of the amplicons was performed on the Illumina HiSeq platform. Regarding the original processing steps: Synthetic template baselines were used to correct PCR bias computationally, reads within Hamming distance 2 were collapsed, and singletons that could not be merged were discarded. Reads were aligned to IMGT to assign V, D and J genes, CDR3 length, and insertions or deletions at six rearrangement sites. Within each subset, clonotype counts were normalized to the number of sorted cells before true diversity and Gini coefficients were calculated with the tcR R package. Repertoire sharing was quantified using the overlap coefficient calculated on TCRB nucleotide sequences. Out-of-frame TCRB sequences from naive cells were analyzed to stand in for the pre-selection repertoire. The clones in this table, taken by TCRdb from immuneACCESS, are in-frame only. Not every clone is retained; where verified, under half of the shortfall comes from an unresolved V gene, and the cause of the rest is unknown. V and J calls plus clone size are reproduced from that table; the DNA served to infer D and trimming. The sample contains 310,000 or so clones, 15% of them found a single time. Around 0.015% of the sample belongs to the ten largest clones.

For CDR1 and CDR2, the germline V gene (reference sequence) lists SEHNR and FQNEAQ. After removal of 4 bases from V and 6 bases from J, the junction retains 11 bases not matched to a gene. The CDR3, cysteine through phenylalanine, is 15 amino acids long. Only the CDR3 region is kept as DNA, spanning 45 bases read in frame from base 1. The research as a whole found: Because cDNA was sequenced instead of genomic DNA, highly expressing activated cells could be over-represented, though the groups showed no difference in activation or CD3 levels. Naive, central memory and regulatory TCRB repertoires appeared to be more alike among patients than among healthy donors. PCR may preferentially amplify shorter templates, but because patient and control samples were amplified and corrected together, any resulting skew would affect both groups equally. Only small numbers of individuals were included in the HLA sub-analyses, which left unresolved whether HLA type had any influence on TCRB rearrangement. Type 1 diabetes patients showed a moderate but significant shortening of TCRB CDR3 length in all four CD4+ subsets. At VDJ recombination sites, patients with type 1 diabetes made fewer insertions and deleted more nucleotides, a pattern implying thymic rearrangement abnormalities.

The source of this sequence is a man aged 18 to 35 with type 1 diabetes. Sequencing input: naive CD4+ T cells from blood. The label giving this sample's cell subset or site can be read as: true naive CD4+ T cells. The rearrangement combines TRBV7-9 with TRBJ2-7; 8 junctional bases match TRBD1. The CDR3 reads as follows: CASSSLGGTGIEQYF. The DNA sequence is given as TGTGCCAGCAGCTCCCTGGGTGGGACAGGCATCGAGCAGTACTTC.